The sequence of this T cell receptor beta chain was determined in a study of OX40 agonist ivuxolimab in advanced cancers. Findings and limits, study-wide: Some nonresponders also had low normalized T-cell clonal expansion. Doses of 0.1 to 3.0 mg/kg were accompanied by clonal expansion of CD4+ and CD8+ blood T cells by week 6. Still undetermined is the antigen specificity of the expanded peripheral T cells.

Produced via immunoSEQ multiplex PCR; TCRdb's table is partial and in-frame only. This table has 90,000 to 100,000 clones, around 85% appearing once. In regard to this clone: What it binds is not known.

Germline assignment: CDR1 SNHLY and CDR2 FYNNEI. The CDR3 consists of 15 residues. Trimming removed 7 bases from V and 7 bases from J; junction bases left unmatched: 9. Sequencing used CD4+ or CD8+ T cells sorted from blood, obtained in a trial of the OX40 agonist ivuxolimab. The chain employs TRBV2 and TRBJ2-1; TRBD2 aligns across 11 bases. This receptor was identified in an adult with an advanced solid tumor such as melanoma, head and neck, liver or kidney cancer. The CDR3 DNA reads TGTGCCAGCAAGATTACTAGCGGGAGAGGGAATGAGCAGTTCTTC. Protein: CASKITSGRGNEQFF.